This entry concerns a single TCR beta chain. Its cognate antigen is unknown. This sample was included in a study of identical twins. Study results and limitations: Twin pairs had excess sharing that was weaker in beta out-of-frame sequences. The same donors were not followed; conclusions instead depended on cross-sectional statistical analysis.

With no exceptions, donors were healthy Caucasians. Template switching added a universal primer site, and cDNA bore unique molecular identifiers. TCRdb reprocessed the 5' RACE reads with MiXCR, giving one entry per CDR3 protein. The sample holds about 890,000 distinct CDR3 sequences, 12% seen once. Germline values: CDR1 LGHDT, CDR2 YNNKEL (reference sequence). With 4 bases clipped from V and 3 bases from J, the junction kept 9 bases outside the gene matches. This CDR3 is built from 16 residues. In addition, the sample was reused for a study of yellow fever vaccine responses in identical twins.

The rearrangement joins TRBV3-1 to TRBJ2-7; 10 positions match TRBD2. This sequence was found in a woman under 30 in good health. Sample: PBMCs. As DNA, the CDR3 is TGTGCCAGCAGCCCCTCAGGAGCGGGAGGGGTCTACGAGCAGTACTTC. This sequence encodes CASSPSGAGGVYEQYF.